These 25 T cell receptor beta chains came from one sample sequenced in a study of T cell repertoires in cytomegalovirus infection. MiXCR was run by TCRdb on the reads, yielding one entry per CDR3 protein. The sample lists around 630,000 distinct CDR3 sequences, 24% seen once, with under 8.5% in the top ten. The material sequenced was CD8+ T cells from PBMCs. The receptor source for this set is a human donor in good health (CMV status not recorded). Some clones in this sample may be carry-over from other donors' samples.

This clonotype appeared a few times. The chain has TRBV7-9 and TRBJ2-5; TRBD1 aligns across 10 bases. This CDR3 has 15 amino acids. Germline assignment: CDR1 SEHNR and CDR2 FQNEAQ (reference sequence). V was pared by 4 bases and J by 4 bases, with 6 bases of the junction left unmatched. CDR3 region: CASSSGTGAGETQYF. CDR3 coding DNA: TGTGCCAGCAGCTCCGGGACAGGGGCAGGAGAGACCCAGTACTTC. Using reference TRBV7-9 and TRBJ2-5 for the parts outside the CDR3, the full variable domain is DTGVSQNPRHKITKRGQNVTFRCDPISEHNRLYWYRQTLGQGPEFLTYFQNEAQLEKSRLLSDRFSAERPKGSFSTLEIQRTEQGDSAMYLCASSSGTGAGETQYFGPGTRLLVL.

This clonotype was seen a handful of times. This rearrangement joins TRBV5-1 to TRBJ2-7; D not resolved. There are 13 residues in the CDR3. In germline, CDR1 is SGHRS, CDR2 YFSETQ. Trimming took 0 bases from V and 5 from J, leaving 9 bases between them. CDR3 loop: CASSLGGFDEQYF. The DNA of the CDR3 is TGCGCCAGCAGCTTGGGGGGTTTCGACGAGCAGTACTTC. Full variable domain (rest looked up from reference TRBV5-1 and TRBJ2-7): KAGVTQTPRYLIKTRGQQVTLSCSPISGHRSVSWYQQTPGQGLQFLFEYFSETQRNKGNFPGRFSGRQFSNSRSEMNVSTLELGDSALYLCASSLGGFDEQYFGPGTRLTVT.

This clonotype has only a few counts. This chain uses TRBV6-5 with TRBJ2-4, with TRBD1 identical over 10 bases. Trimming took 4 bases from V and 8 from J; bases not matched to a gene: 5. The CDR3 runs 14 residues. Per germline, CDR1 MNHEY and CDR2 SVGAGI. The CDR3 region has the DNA TGTGCCAGCAGTTCCTGGACAGGGGGTTACATTCAGTACTTC. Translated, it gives CASSSWTGGYIQYF.

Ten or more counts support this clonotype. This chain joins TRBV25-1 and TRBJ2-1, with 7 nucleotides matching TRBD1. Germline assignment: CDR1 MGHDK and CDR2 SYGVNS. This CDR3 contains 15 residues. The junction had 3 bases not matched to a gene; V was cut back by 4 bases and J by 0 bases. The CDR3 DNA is TGTGCCAGCAGTGGGGGACAGAGCTCCTACAATGAGCAGTTCTTC. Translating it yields CASSGGQSSYNEQFF.

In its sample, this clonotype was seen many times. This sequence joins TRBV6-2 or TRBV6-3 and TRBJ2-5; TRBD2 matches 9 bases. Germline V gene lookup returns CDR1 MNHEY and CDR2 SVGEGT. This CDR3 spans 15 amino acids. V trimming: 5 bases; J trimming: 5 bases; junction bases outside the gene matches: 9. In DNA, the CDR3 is TGTGCCAGCAGTCCCGGGACTAGCAGTTGGGAGACCCAGTACTTC. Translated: CASSPGTSSWETQYF.

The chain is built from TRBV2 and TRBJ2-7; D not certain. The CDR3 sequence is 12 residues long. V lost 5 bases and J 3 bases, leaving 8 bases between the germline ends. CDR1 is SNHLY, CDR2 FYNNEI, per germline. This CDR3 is CASSHSGYEQYV. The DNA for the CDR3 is TGTGCCAGCAGTCATTCGGGCTACGAGCAGTACGTC.

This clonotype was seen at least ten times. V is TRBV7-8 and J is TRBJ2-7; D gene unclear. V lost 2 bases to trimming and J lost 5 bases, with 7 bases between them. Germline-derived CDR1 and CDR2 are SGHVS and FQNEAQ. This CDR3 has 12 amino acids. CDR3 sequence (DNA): TGTGCCAGCAGCTTAAAGGGAAACGAGCAGTACGTC. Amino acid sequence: CASSLKGNEQYV.

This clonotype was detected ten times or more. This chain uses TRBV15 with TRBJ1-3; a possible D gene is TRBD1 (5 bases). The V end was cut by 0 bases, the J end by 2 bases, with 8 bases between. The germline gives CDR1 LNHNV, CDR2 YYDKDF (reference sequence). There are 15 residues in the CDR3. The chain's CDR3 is CATSRDRGAGNTIYF. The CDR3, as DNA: TGTGCCACCAGCAGAGATCGGGGGGCTGGAAACACCATATATTTT.

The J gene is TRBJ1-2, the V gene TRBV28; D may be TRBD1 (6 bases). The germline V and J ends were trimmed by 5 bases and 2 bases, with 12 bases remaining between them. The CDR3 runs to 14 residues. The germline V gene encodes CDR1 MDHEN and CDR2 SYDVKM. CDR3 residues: CASSPWGRNYGYTF. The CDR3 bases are TGTGCCAGCAGTCCGTGGGGGCGCAACTATGGCTACACCTTC.

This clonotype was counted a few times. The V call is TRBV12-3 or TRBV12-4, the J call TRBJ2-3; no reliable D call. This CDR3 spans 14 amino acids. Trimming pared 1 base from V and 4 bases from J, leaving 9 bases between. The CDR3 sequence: CASSLVSSPDTQYF. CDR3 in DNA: TGTGCCAGCAGTTTAGTGTCCAGCCCAGATACGCAGTATTTT.

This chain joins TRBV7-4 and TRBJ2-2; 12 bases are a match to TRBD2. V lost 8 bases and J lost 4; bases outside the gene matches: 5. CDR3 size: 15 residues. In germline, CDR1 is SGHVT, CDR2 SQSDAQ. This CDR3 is CASRGLAGTTGELFF. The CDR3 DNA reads TGTGCCAGCCGAGGACTAGCGGGGACCACCGGGGAGCTGTTTTTT.

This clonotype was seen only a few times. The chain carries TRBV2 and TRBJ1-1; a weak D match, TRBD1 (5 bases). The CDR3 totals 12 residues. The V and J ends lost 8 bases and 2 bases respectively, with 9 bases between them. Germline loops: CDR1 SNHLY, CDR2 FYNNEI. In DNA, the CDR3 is TGTGCCAGCCCGACAGTAAACACTGAAGCTTTCTTT. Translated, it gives CASPTVNTEAFF.

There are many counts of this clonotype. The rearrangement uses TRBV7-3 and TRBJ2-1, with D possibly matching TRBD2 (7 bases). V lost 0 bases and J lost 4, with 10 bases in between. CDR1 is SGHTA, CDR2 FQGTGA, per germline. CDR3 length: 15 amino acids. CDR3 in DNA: TGTGCCAGCAGCTTAACCGGGGGGCGTTACAATGAGCAGTTCTTC. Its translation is CASSLTGGRYNEQFF.

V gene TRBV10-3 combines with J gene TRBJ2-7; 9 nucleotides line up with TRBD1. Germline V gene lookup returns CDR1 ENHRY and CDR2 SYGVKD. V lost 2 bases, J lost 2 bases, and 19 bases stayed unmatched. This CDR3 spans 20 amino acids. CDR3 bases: TGTGCCATCAGTGAGCCCGCACAGGGGGCAGCCCCGACACGACCCTACGAGCAGTACTTC. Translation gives CAISEPAQGAAPTRPYEQYF.

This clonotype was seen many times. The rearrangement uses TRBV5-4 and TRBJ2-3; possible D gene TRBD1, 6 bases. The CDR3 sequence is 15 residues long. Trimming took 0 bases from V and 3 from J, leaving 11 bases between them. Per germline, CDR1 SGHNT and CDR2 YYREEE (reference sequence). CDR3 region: CASSLDGGRTDTQYF. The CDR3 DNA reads TGTGCCAGCAGCTTGGATGGGGGCCGGACAGATACGCAGTATTTT.

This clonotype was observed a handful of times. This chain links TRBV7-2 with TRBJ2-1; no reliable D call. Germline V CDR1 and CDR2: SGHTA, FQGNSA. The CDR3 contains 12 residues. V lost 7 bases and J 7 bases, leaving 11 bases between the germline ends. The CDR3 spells CASTTIWNEQFF. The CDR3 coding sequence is TGTGCCAGCACCACTATTTGGAATGAGCAGTTCTTC.

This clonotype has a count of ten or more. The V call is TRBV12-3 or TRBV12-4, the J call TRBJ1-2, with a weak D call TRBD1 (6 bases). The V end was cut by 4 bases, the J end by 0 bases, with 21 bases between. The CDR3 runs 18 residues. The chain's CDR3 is CASSWINRESSANYGYTF. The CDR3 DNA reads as TGTGCCAGCAGTTGGATCAACAGGGAAAGCTCAGCTAACTATGGCTACACCTTC.

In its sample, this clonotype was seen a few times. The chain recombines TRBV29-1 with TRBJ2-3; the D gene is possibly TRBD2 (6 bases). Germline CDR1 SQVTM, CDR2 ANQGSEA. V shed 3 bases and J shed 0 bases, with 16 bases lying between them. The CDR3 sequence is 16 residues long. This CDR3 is CSVEWILAPSTDTQYF. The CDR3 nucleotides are TGCAGCGTTGAGTGGATCCTAGCGCCTAGCACAGATACGCAGTATTTT.

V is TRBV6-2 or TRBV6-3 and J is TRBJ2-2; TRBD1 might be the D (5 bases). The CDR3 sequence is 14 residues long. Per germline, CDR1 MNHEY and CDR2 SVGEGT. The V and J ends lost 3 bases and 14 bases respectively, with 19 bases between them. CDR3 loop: CASSYYRTQGILFF. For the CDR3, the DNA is TGTGCCAGCAGTTATTACCGCACCCAGGGAATACTGTTTTTT.

CDR3 DNA: TGCGCCAGCCGCCTGAACACTGTCTATGGCTACACCTTC. Residues: CASRLNTVYGYTF. This chain joins TRBV5-1 and TRBJ1-2; no firm D call. Germline V gene lookup returns CDR1 SGHRS and CDR2 YFSETQ. The V and J ends lost 7 bases and 4 bases respectively, with 14 bases between them. The CDR3 has 13 amino acids.

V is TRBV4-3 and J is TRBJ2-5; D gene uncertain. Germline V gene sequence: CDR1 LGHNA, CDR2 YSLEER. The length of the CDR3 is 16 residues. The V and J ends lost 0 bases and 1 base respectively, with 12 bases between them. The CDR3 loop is CASSQDLGSFQETQYF. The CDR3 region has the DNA TGCGCCAGCAGCCAAGATCTCGGTTCCTTCCAAGAGACCCAGTACTTC.

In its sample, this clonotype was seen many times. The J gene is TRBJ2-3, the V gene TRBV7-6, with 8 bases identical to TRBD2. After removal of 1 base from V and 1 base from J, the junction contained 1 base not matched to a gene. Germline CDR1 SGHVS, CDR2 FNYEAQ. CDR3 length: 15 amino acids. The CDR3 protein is CASSLGTSRTDTQYF. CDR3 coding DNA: TGTGCCAGCAGCTTAGGGACTAGCCGCACAGATACGCAGTATTTT.

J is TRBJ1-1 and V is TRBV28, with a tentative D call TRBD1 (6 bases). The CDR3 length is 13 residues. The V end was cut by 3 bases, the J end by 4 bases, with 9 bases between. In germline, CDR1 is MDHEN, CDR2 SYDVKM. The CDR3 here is CASSFKGGTEAFF. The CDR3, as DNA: TGTGCCAGCAGTTTCAAGGGGGGCACTGAAGCTTTCTTT.

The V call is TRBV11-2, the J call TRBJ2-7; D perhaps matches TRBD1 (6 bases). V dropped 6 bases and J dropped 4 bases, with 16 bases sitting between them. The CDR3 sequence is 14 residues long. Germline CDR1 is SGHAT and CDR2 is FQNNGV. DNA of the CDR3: TGTGCCAGCAGAGATCAGGCACAGGGTTACGAGCAGTACGTC. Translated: CASRDQAQGYEQYV.

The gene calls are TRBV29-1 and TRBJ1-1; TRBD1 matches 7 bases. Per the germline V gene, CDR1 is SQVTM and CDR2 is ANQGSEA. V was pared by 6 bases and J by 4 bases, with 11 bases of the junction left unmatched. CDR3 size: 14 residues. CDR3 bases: TGCAGCGTGGTTTCACAGGGGTTCGGCACTGAAGCTTTCTTT. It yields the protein CSVVSQGFGTEAFF.